This T cell receptor (beta chain) was found in a study of identical twins. Comment on this clonotype: The antigen remains undetermined.

Trimming stripped 0 bases from V and 0 bases from J, with 6 bases between. The germline gives CDR1 LGHNA, CDR2 YSLEER. The CDR3 contains 14 residues. Whole-study findings and limits: Interpretation of the results relied on cross-sectional statistical analysis and not on following the same donors.

TCRdb reanalysed the 5' RACE reads using MiXCR and keeps one entry per CDR3 protein. The sample lists some 560,000 distinct CDR3 sequences; 9.6% were seen once. The same sample was also used in a study of yellow fever vaccine responses in identical twins.

Sample: PBMCs. This TCR was recovered from a woman under 30 in good health. This chain links TRBV4-3 with TRBJ2-7, with D possibly being TRBD1 (6 bases). As DNA, the CDR3 is TGCGCCAGCAGCCAAGAGGACAGCTCCTACGAGCAGTACTTC. This gives the protein CASSQEDSSYEQYF.